Listed here are 27 T cell receptor beta chains from one sample, sequenced in a study of blood T cell repertoires in COVID-19. TCRdb keeps only in-frame clones here, not all; method: immunoSEQ multiplex PCR. The table shows a few hundred thousand clones, with less than 90% occurring only once. The specimen sequenced was peripheral blood. These receptors were obtained from a man in his sixties who had recovered from COVID-19.

The V and J genes are TRBV29-1 and TRBJ1-1; possible D gene TRBD1, 5 bases. Germline-derived CDR1 and CDR2 are SQVTM and ANQGSEA. V lost 4 bases, J lost 5 bases, and 14 bases lay in between. This CDR3 has 13 residues. The CDR3 protein is CSVAREGRTEAFF. In DNA form, the CDR3 reads TGCAGCGTTGCGCGTGAGGGGAGGACTGAAGCTTTCTTT.

This clone showed up just once. This chain links TRBV7-2 with TRBJ2-7; D possibly corresponds to TRBD2 (6 bases). The CDR3 covers 13 residues. The V gene lost 3 bases and the J gene lost 4 bases, with 10 bases spanning the gap. The V gene's germline CDR1 is SGHTA and CDR2 FQGNSA. The chain's CDR3 is CASSLSSAYEQYF. The CDR3 region has the DNA TGTGCCAGCAGCTTGTCTAGCGCATACGAGCAGTACTTC. Full variable domain (missing parts from reference TRBV7-2 and TRBJ2-7): GAGVSQSPSNKVTEKGKDVELRCDPISGHTALYWYRQSLGQGLEFLIYFQGNSAPDKSGLPSDRFSAERTGGSVSTLTIQRTQQEDSAVYLCASSLSSAYEQYFGPGTRLTVT.

CDR3 sequence (DNA): TGCGCCAGCAGCTTGGTACTAGCCCAGGGAGAGACCCAGTACTTC. It yields the protein CASSLVLAQGETQYF. The chain combines TRBV5-1 with TRBJ2-5, with D perhaps TRBD2 (6 bases). Trimming took off 0 bases at V and 4 bases at J, with 13 bases between the two ends. The CDR3 loop spans 15 amino acids. Germline values: CDR1 SGHRS, CDR2 YFSETQ.

The gene calls are TRBV27 and TRBJ1-5, with D maybe TRBD1 (5 bases). V shed 6 bases and J shed 1 base, with 28 bases lying between them. The CDR3 spans 20 residues. CDR1 is MNHEY, CDR2 SMNVEV, per germline (reference sequence). The CDR3 loop reads CASRPQVLGDRGASNQPQHF. CDR3 DNA: TGTGCCAGCAGACCCCAGGTTTTAGGGGATAGGGGTGCGAGCAATCAGCCCCAGCATTTT.

The chain is built from TRBV6-6 and TRBJ1-4; D perhaps matches TRBD1 (5 bases). The germline CDR1 and CDR2 sequences are MNHNY and SVGAGI (reference sequence). CDR3 length: 14 amino acids. V was pared by 0 bases and J by 8 bases, with 10 bases between. In DNA, the CDR3 is TGTGCCAGCAGTTACTCGAGGGGAGGGGAAAAACTGTTTTTT. This encodes CASSYSRGGEKLFF.

This rearrangement joins TRBV6-6 to TRBJ2-3; possible D gene TRBD2, 5 bases. Deletions cut 5 bases from V and 0 bases from J, with 27 bases between. The CDR3 has 20 amino acids. Looked up from germline, CDR1 is MNHNY and CDR2 is SVGAGI (reference sequence). The CDR3: CASSPRTALWVGTSTDTQYF. CDR3 DNA: TGTGCCAGCAGTCCCCGGACTGCACTCTGGGTCGGAACTAGCACAGATACGCAGTATTTT.

This rearrangement joins TRBV6-6 to TRBJ1-5; TRBD1 agrees at 9 bases. V lost 7 bases and J lost 6; bases outside the gene matches: 10. The CDR3 loop spans 15 amino acids. Germline values: CDR1 MNHNY, CDR2 SVGAGI (reference sequence). In DNA, the CDR3 is TGTGCCAGCATCGACCGGGACAGGGCCGGTCAGCCCCAGCATTTT. Residues: CASIDRDRAGQPQHF.

V gene TRBV28 combines with J gene TRBJ1-6; D is ambiguous. CDR3 length equals 14 residues. Looked up from germline, CDR1 is MDHEN and CDR2 is SYDVKM. Trimming cost V 3 bases and J 5 bases, with 8 bases left between them. In DNA, the CDR3 is TGTGCCAGCAGTTTGCACAGTAATAATTCACCCCTCCACTTT. Translation gives CASSLHSNNSPLHF.

This chain links TRBV7-8 with TRBJ2-7; a possible D gene is TRBD2 (6 bases). With 5 bases removed from V and 2 bases from J, the gap between germline ends came to 19 bases. The CDR3 length is 16 residues. Germline CDR1 SGHVS, CDR2 FQNEAQ. Here the CDR3 DNA reads TGTGCCAGCAGCCAGTGGGGCGGGGTTCGGGCCTACGAGCAGTACTTC. Translation gives CASSQWGGVRAYEQYF.

This chain joins TRBV5-4 and TRBJ1-6; TRBD1 aligns across 7 bases. The V and J ends lost 6 bases and 10 bases, in that order; junction bases with no gene match: 13. The CDR3 is 15 amino acids. Germline V gene data show CDR1 as SGHNT and CDR2 as YYREEE (reference sequence). The DNA for the CDR3 is TGTGCCAGCACCTCCGCGGACAGGTTCGAATCACCCCTCCACTTT. Protein sequence: CASTSADRFESPLHF.

The chain joins TRBV21-1 to TRBJ1-5. TRBV21-1 is annotated as a pseudogene. The CDR3 spans 17 residues. In DNA form, the CDR3 reads TGTGCCAGCAGCAAAGAGGAGAGCCAGCCCGGCAATCAGCCCCAGCATTTT. This gives the protein CASSKEESQPGNQPQHF.

V and J are TRBV5-4 and TRBJ2-7; TRBD1 aligns across 10 bases. The CDR3 extends over 13 amino acids. Germline V gives CDR1 SGHNT, CDR2 YYREEE (reference sequence). V was pared by 4 bases and J by 7 bases, with 5 bases of the junction left unmatched. The CDR3: CASSRDRGWEQYF. The CDR3 nucleotides are TGTGCCAGCAGCAGGGACAGGGGATGGGAGCAGTACTTC. Full variable domain (rest looked up from reference TRBV5-4 and TRBJ2-7): ETGVTQSPTHLIKTRGQQVTLRCSSQSGHNTVSWYQQALGQGPQFIFQYYREEENGRGNFPPRFSGLQFPNYSSELNVNALELDDSALYLCASSRDRGWEQYFGPGTRLTVT.

The CDR3, as DNA: TGTGCCAGCAGTTTAGGAGCACAAGAGACCCAGTACTTC. Its protein product is CASSLGAQETQYF. The chain is built from TRBV28 and TRBJ2-5; D gene unclear. CDR1 and CDR2 (germline): MDHEN, SYDVKM. The CDR3 has 13 amino acids. The V end lost 2 bases, the J end lost 2 bases, and 6 bases lay between the germline ends.

The sample holds one count of this clone. The chain uses TRBV7-8 and TRBJ1-1, with a weak D call TRBD1 (5 bases). V dropped 1 base and J dropped 8 bases, with 8 bases sitting between them. The CDR3 is 12 residues long. The V gene's germline CDR1 is SGHVS and CDR2 FQNEAQ. DNA for the CDR3: TGTGCCAGCAGCTTAGGTCAGGGAGAAGCTTTCTTT. This codes for CASSLGQGEAFF.

The genes are TRBV27 and TRBJ2-7, with TRBD2 matching over 12 bases. Trimming removed 6 bases from V and 4 bases from J; junction bases left unmatched: 4. CDR1 is MNHEY, CDR2 SMNVEV, per germline (reference sequence). The CDR3 is made up of 14 amino acids. CDR3 region: CASRRGLAGYEQYF. The CDR3, as DNA: TGTGCCAGCAGGAGGGGACTAGCGGGTTACGAGCAGTACTTC.

The chain couples TRBV5-5 to TRBJ2-3; the match to TRBD2 covers 10 bases. J lost 6 bases, V lost 0 bases, and 7 bases had no gene match. Germline CDR1 and CDR2: SGHKS and YYEKEE (reference sequence). The CDR3 consists of 16 residues. The CDR3 DNA follows: TGTGCCAGCAGCTTGGGGGCAGCGGGAGGGTCCGATACGCAGTATTTT. Its translation: CASSLGAAGGSDTQYF.

A few counts support this clone. The chain recombines TRBV9 with TRBJ2-7, with TRBD1 matching over 9 bases. The junction had 5 bases not matched to a gene; V was cut back by 0 bases and J by 7 bases. The CDR3 totals 14 residues. Looked up from germline, CDR1 is SGDLS and CDR2 is YYNGEE. As DNA, the CDR3 is TGTGCCAGCAGCGTAGTTGGACAGGGGAGTGAGCAGTACTTC. Residues: CASSVVGQGSEQYF.

The sample holds a few counts of this clone. This chain links TRBV7-9 with TRBJ2-7; 11 bases agree with TRBD2. The V gene end was trimmed by 4 bases and the J gene end by 1 base; junction bases not matched to a gene: 9. Germline CDR1 SEHNR, CDR2 FQNEAQ (reference sequence). This CDR3 has 17 amino acids. The CDR3 coding sequence is TGTGCCAGCAGCTCTGATCCGGGACTAGCGGTATCCTACGAGCAGTACTTC. Protein sequence: CASSSDPGLAVSYEQYF.

CDR3 sequence: CASSVNPGTNTGELFF. DNA of the CDR3: TGTGCCAGCAGCGTCAACCCCGGGACAAACACCGGGGAGCTGTTTTTT. The chain has TRBV7-8 and TRBJ2-2; TRBD1 is a possible D gene (6 bases). Germline V gene lookup returns CDR1 SGHVS and CDR2 FQNEAQ. V was clipped by 5 bases and J by 2 bases, with 15 bases between them. This CDR3 is 16 amino acids long.

Of note for this clone: The same CDR3 arises from other DNA sequences in this sample as well. J is TRBJ2-7 and V is TRBV7-8, with D possibly TRBD1 on 5 matching bases. The CDR3 has 13 amino acids. Germline CDR1 SGHVS, CDR2 FQNEAQ. Trimming pared 1 base from V and 3 bases from J, leaving 7 bases between. The chain's CDR3 is CASSLGQLYEQYF. DNA of the CDR3: TGTGCCAGCAGCTTAGGACAGCTCTACGAGCAGTACTTC.

The gene calls are TRBV12-3 or TRBV12-4 and TRBJ2-5; tentative D call: TRBD1 (6 bases). V was shortened by 5 bases and J by 5 bases, with 12 bases between the two germline ends. This CDR3 is 13 amino acids long. The CDR3 coding sequence is TGTGCCAGCAGTCGACGAAGGGGGGAGACCCAGTACTTC. This gives the protein CASSRRRGETQYF.

This clone was observed a few times. J is TRBJ2-2 and V is TRBV10-3; 9 bases match TRBD1. Germline values: CDR1 ENHRY, CDR2 SYGVKD. The CDR3 consists of 15 residues. J gave up 5 bases and V 0 bases, and 1 base lay outside the gene matches. CDR3: CAISESDRGTGELFF. The CDR3 nucleotides are TGTGCCATCAGTGAGTCGGACAGGGGTACCGGGGAGCTGTTTTTT.

V is TRBV9 and J is TRBJ1-1; TRBD1 agrees at 9 bases. The CDR3 totals 17 residues. Looked up from germline, CDR1 is SGDLS and CDR2 is YYNGEE. The J segment lost 5 bases and the V segment lost 7 bases, leaving 18 bases of the junction unmatched. The CDR3 nucleotides are TGTGCCAGCTCGCATATCGGACAGGGGTTACGAGGAACTGAAGCTTTCTTT. Amino acid sequence: CASSHIGQGLRGTEAFF.

The genes are TRBV7-3 and TRBJ2-7; 7 bases fit TRBD1. J lost 2 bases, V lost 1 base, and 14 bases had no gene match. In germline, CDR1 is SGHTA, CDR2 FQGTGA. The CDR3 has 18 amino acids. The CDR3 region has the DNA TGTGCCAGCAGCTTAAAATATCGGAGGACAGGAAGAACCTACGAGCAGTACTTC. As protein: CASSLKYRRTGRTYEQYF. Together with reference TRBV7-3 and TRBJ2-7, the CDR3 gives the full variable domain: GAGVSQTPSNKVTEKGKYVELRCDPISGHTALYWYRQSLGQGPEFLIYFQGTGAADDSGLPNDRFFAVRPEGSVSTLKIQRTERGDSAVYLCASSLKYRRTGRTYEQYFGPGTRLTVT.

The chain couples TRBV5-5 to TRBJ1-1; the match to TRBD1 covers 10 bases. J was trimmed by 0 bases and V by 1 base; bases with no gene match: 15. Per germline, CDR1 SGHKS and CDR2 YYEKEE (reference sequence). This CDR3 region has 20 residues. CDR3 nucleotides: TGTGCCAGCAGCTTGTATCCACTGGGACAGGGGTTTCGGATGAACACTGAAGCTTTCTTT. It translates to CASSLYPLGQGFRMNTEAFF. Full variable domain (outside the CDR3, taken from reference TRBV5-5 and TRBJ1-1): DAGVTQSPTHLIKTRGQQVTLRCSPISGHKSVSWYQQVLGQGPQFIFQYYEKEERGRGNFPDRFSARQFPNYSSELNVNALLLGDSALYLCASSLYPLGQGFRMNTEAFFGQGTRLTVV.

This chain joins TRBV3-1 (or the pseudogene TRBV3-2) and TRBJ1-1; TRBD1 might be the D (6 bases). V lost 1 base and J lost 7, with 13 bases in between. CDR1 LGHDT and CDR2 YNNKEL come from the germline V gene (reference sequence). This CDR3 contains 14 residues. This chain's CDR3 is CASSQAGTSNEAFF. CDR3 sequence (DNA): TGTGCCAGCAGCCAAGCCGGGACAAGCAATGAAGCTTTCTTT.

The genes are TRBV11-2 and TRBJ2-1; 7 bases are shared with TRBD2. The V segment lost 5 bases and the J segment 9 bases; nucleotides outside the gene matches: 13. This CDR3 has 15 residues. Germline values: CDR1 SGHAT, CDR2 FQNNGV. This CDR3 is CASSRSGISAIEQFF. CDR3 nucleotide sequence: TGTGCCAGCAGCCGAAGCGGGATTTCGGCAATTGAGCAGTTCTTC.